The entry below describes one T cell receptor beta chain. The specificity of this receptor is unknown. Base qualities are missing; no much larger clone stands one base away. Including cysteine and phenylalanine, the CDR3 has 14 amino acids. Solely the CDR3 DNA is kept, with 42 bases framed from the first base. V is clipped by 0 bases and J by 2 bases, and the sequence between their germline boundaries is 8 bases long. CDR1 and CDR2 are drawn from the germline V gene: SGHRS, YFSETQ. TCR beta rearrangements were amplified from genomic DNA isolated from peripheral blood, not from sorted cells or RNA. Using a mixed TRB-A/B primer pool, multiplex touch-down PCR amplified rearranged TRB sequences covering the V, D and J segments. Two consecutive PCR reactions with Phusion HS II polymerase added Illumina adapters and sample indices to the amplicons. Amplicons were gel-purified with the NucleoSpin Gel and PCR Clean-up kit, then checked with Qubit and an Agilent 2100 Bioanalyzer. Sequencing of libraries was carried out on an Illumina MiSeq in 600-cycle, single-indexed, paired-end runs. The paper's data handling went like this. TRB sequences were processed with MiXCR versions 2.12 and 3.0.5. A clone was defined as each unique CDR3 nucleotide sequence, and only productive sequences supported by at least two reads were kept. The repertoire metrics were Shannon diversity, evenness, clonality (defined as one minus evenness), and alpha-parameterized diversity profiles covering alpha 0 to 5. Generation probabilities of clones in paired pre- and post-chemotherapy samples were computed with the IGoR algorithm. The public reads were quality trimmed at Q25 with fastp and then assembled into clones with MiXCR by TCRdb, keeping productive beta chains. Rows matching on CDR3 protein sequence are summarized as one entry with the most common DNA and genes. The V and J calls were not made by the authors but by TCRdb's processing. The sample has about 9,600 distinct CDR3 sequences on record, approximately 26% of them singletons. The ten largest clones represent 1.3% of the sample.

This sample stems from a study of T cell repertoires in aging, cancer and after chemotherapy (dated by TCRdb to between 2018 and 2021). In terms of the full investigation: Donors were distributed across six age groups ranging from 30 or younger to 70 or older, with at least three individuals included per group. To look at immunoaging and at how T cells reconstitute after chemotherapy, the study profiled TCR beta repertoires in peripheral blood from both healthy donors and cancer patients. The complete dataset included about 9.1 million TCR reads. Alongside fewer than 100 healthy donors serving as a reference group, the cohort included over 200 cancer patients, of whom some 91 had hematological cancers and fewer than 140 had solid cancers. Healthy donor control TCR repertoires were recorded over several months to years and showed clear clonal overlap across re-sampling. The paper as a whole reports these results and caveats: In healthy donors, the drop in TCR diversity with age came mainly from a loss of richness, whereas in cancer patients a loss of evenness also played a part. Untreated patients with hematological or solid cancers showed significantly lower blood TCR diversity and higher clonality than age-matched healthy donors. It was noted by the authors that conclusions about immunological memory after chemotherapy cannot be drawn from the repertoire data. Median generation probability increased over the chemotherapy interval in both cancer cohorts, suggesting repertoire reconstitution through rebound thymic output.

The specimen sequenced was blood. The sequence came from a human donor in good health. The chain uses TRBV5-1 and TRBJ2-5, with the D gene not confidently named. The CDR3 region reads CASSLDSTQETQYF. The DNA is TGCGCCAGCAGCTTGGATAGTACTCAAGAGACCCAGTACTTC.